The 6 T cell receptor beta chains listed next were all sequenced from one sample in a study of immune cell composition in non-small cell lung cancer. Normal lung was taken at the farthest possible site, at least 3 cm from tumour. Sequencing was performed with immunoSEQ multiplex PCR; in TCRdb, only in-frame clones are kept and a portion is missing. This table holds about 3,500 clones, about three quarters found once. Sequencing was done on a sample of non-adjacent lung tissue. These receptors came from a human donor with non-small cell lung cancer.

In its sample, this clone was seen a few times. V and J are TRBV4-2 and TRBJ1-1; 7 nucleotides match TRBD1. Germline V CDR1 and CDR2: LGHNA, YNFKEQ. With V trimmed by 4 bases and J by 0 bases, 5 bases remained unmatched. This CDR3 is built from 15 residues. The CDR3 DNA is TGTGCCAGCAGCCCCCGACAGGGACTGAACACTGAAGCTTTCTTT. This sequence encodes CASSPRQGLNTEAFF.

V and J are TRBV5-5 and TRBJ2-1; possible D gene TRBD2, 5 bases. Trimming removed 3 bases from V and 6 bases from J, with 13 bases in between. The CDR3 loop spans 14 amino acids. Germline V gene sequence: CDR1 SGHKS, CDR2 YYEKEE (reference sequence). The CDR3 DNA reads TGTGCCAGCAGCTATACTGGGAGTCTCAATGAGCAGTTCTTC. Translated: CASSYTGSLNEQFF.

This chain links TRBV4-2 with TRBJ2-7, with D possibly being TRBD2 (5 bases). Trimming cost V 5 bases and J 1 base, with 12 bases left between them. Germline-derived CDR1 and CDR2 are LGHNA and YNFKEQ. CDR3 length equals 14 residues. CDR3 nucleotides: TGTGCCAGCAGCTTGGCGGGCGTTTCCTACGAGCAGTACTTC. Translated, it gives CASSLAGVSYEQYF.

The rearrangement uses TRBV7-2 and TRBJ1-2; maybe TRBD1 (5 bases). Germline CDR1 reads SGHTA; CDR2 reads FQGNSA. V was pared by 1 base and J by 8 bases, with 14 bases between. The CDR3 consists of 14 residues. CDR3 coding DNA: TGTGCCAGCAGCTTAGGGGGGGACGTCTCGGGCTACACCTTC. It encodes CASSLGGDVSGYTF. The entire variable domain, with the rest obtained from reference TRBV7-2 and TRBJ1-2, is as follows: GAGVSQSPSNKVTEKGKDVELRCDPISGHTALYWYRQSLGQGLEFLIYFQGNSAPDKSGLPSDRFSAERTGGSVSTLTIQRTQQEDSAVYLCASSLGGDVSGYTFGSGTRLTVV.

The rearrangement links TRBV5-1 to TRBJ2-2, with D perhaps TRBD2 (5 bases). Germline CDR1 reads SGHRS; CDR2 reads YFSETQ. This CDR3 region has 13 residues. V lost 4 bases and J 4 bases, leaving 8 bases between the germline ends. CDR3 loop: CASSPEGTGELFF. Written as DNA, the CDR3 is TGCGCCAGCAGCCCAGAGGGCACCGGGGAGCTGTTTTTT.

The J gene is TRBJ2-7, the V gene TRBV7-3; D uncertain. With 1 base removed from V and 3 bases from J, the gap between germline ends came to 10 bases. Germline assignment: CDR1 SGHTA and CDR2 FQGTGA. The CDR3 consists of 14 residues. The CDR3 region has the DNA TGTGCCAGCAGCTTAAGCCAAGATCACTACGAGCAGTACTTC. It specifies CASSLSQDHYEQYF.